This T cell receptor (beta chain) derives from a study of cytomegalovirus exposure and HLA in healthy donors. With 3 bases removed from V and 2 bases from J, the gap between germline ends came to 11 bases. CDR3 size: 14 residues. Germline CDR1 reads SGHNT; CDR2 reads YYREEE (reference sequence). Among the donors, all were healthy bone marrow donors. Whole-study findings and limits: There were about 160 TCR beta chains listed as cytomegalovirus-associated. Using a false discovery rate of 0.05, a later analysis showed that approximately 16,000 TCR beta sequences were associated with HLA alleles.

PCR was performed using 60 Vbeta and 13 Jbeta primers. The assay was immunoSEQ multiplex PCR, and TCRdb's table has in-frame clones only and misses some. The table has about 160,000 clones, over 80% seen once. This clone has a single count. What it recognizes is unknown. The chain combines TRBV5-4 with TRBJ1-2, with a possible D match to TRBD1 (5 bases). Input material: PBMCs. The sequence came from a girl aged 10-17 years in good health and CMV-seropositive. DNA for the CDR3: TGTGCCAGCAGCTCCGCTGGGGGGAACTATGGCTACACCTTC. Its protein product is CASSSAGGNYGYTF. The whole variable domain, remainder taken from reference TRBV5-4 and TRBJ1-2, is ETGVTQSPTHLIKTRGQQVTLRCSSQSGHNTVSWYQQALGQGPQFIFQYYREEENGRGNFPPRFSGLQFPNYSSELNVNALELDDSALYLCASSSAGGNYGYTFGSGTRLTVV.